Each of the 3 T cell receptor beta chains below was sequenced from the same sample in a study of shared clonotypes between healthy human individuals (dated by TCRdb to about 2020). The library was built by means of the immunoSEQ multiplex PCR assay. TCRdb obtained this table from immuneACCESS and retained in-frame rearrangements with V and J assigned. These tables miss some clones; where compared with another copy, unresolved V genes account for less than half of the shortfall, and the remainder is unexplained. Recorded for this sample are some 2,000,000 clones; roughly 96% of them occurred a single time. The ten top clones hold 0.13% of the sample. The sample comprised naive CD4+ T cells sorted from blood. The sample's cell subset or site, from its label and the paper: CD45RA+ positively selected. These receptor sequences come from a young man in good health.

The genes are TRBV10-3 and TRBJ2-7, with 8 bases identical to TRBD1. This CDR3 region has 15 residues. V dropped 2 bases and J dropped 3; count of bases not matched to a gene: 6. Germline V lookup: CDR1 ENHRY, CDR2 SYGVKD. CDR3 amino acids: CAISEADRVSYEQYF. The DNA for the CDR3 is TGTGCCATCAGTGAGGCGGACAGGGTAAGCTACGAGCAGTACTTC.

The DNA of the CDR3 is TGTGCCAGCTCACCATTTCCTCGGGGAAATAACTATGGCTACACCTTC. It specifies CASSPFPRGNNYGYTF. The V gene is TRBV18, the J gene TRBJ1-2; no definite D call. The CDR3 runs to 16 residues. Germline-derived CDR1 and CDR2 are KGHSH and LQKENI. With 2 bases removed from V and 1 base from J, the gap between germline ends came to 14 bases.

The chain couples TRBV5-1 to TRBJ1-4; D not resolved. The CDR3 contains 13 residues. The germline V gene has CDR1 SGHRS and CDR2 YFSETQ. Trimming stripped 4 bases from V and 3 bases from J, with 7 bases between. The chain's CDR3 is CASSAGSNEKLFF. CDR3 nucleotide sequence: TGCGCCAGCAGCGCCGGATCTAATGAAAAACTGTTTTTT.